These 24 T cell receptor beta chains originate from one sample sequenced in a study of PD-L1 blockade in urothelial cancer. TCRdb's copy holds only in-frame clones and misses some; the assay was immunoSEQ multiplex PCR. The sample records 40,000 or so clones, around 82% being singletons. Specified time point: peripheral blood 6 weeks after treatment start. The material sequenced was PBMCs, taken around atezolizumab (anti-PD-L1) treatment. The receptor source for this set is a man aged 60-69 years with urothelial cancer.

The chain uses TRBV5-6 and TRBJ1-3; D remains unclear. The germline CDR1 and CDR2 sequences are SGHDT and YYEEEE. This CDR3 spans 12 amino acids. V was clipped by 2 bases and J by 8 bases, with 8 bases between them. CDR3 coding DNA: TGTGCCAGCAGCTTAGAATCGGACACCATATATTTT. Its protein product is CASSLESDTIYF.

V gene TRBV30 combines with J gene TRBJ2-1; TRBD2 matches at 8 bases. This CDR3 is built from 14 residues. The germline V gene encodes CDR1 GTSNPN and CDR2 SVGIG (reference sequence). Germline trimming cut 4 bases from V and 0 bases from J; bases unmatched to any gene: 2. CDR3 DNA: TGTGCCTGGACTAGCGGGTACTCCTACAATGAGCAGTTCTTC. It yields the protein CAWTSGYSYNEQFF.

V gene TRBV19 combines with J gene TRBJ2-7; 8 bases line up with TRBD1. The CDR3 is 13 residues long. Germline trimming cut 3 bases from V and 9 bases from J; bases unmatched to any gene: 7. Per germline, CDR1 LNHDA and CDR2 SQIVND (reference sequence). The CDR3 DNA sequence: TGTGCCAGTAGTATCGGGACAGGTGATGGGCAGTACTTC. Protein: CASSIGTGDGQYF.

This sequence joins TRBV5-6 and TRBJ2-7; 7 bases agree with TRBD2. Germline loops: CDR1 SGHDT, CDR2 YYEEEE. J lost 0 bases, V lost 4 bases, and 7 bases had no gene match. This CDR3 region has 15 residues. CDR3 coding DNA: TGTGCCAGCAGCAAGGGACTACATGGCTCCTACGAGCAGTACTTC. Protein sequence: CASSKGLHGSYEQYF.

This clone has a handful of counts. J is TRBJ2-5 and V is TRBV2, with 8 bases that match TRBD1. From germline, CDR1 is SNHLY and CDR2 FYNNEI. With 4 bases clipped from V and 2 bases from J, the junction kept 3 bases outside the gene matches. This CDR3 region has 14 residues. In DNA form, the CDR3 reads TGTGCCAGCAGTGTTACAGGGGGTCAAGAGACCCAGTACTTC. This codes for CASSVTGGQETQYF.

V usage is TRBV5-1 and J usage is TRBJ2-1; D is perhaps TRBD2 (6 bases). This CDR3 has 17 residues. Germline lookup yields CDR1 SGHRS and CDR2 YFSETQ. V was pared by 0 bases and J by 8 bases, with 21 bases between. This CDR3 reads CASSLGFLAAEVHEQFF. The CDR3 bases are TGCGCCAGCAGCTTGGGTTTTTTAGCGGCAGAGGTTCATGAGCAGTTCTTC.

This rearrangement joins TRBV28 to TRBJ2-2; D ambiguous. From germline, CDR1 is MDHEN and CDR2 SYDVKM. The ends were cut back, 2 bases at V and 7 bases at J, with 5 bases in the middle. CDR3 length: 12 residues. The CDR3 nucleotides are TGTGCCAGCAGTTTAACTCTCGGGGAGCTGTTTTTT. Its protein product is CASSLTLGELFF.

The gene calls are TRBV28 and TRBJ2-5; TRBD1 matches 7 bases. Germline lookup yields CDR1 MDHEN and CDR2 SYDVKM. This CDR3 spans 13 amino acids. V was clipped by 7 bases and J by 4 bases; unmatched bases: 6. This CDR3 is CASNKGGGETQYF. The CDR3 bases are TGTGCCAGCAATAAAGGGGGCGGAGAGACCCAGTACTTC.

This chain uses TRBV4-3 with TRBJ2-2, with D maybe TRBD2 (6 bases). The V gene's germline CDR1 is LGHNA and CDR2 YSLEER. Between the trimmed V and J ends, which lost 0 bases and 9 bases, there was a span of 11 bases. The CDR3 extends over 14 amino acids. CDR3 residues: CASSQETGARELFF. The CDR3 nucleotides are TGCGCCAGCAGCCAAGAGACGGGAGCGCGGGAGCTGTTTTTT.

This clone was recorded only once. V gene TRBV6-1 combines with J gene TRBJ1-3, with a possible D match to TRBD1 (5 bases). Trimming left V 2 bases short and J 4 bases short, with 12 bases between. This CDR3 spans 15 amino acids. Germline values: CDR1 MNHNS, CDR2 SASEGT. For the CDR3, the DNA is TGTGCCAGCAGTGAACTCGGCAGGGCCGGAAACACCATATATTTT. Amino acids: CASSELGRAGNTIYF.

As concerns this clone: Its ends do not fully match the called genes, so a read error is possible. The chain has TRBV7-7 and TRBJ2-2; 7 bases match TRBD2. This CDR3 is built from 14 residues. Germline V gene lookup returns CDR1 SSHAT and CDR2 FNYEAQ (reference sequence). The CDR3 sequence: CASSRASGTGELFF. CDR3 bases: TGTGCTAGCAGCCGGGCTAGCGGAACCGGGGAGCTGTTTTTT.

The chain recombines TRBV28 with TRBJ2-3; maybe TRBD2 (7 bases). The germline V gene encodes CDR1 MDHEN and CDR2 SYDVKM. The CDR3 sequence is 18 residues long. V was pared by 6 bases and J by 0 bases, with 22 bases between. CDR3: CASSFGGRIGSSTDTQYF. The CDR3 DNA reads as TGTGCCAGCAGCTTCGGGGGGCGCATAGGATCTAGCACAGATACGCAGTATTTT.

The chain carries TRBV7-8 and TRBJ2-3; 10 bases are a match to TRBD2. There are 16 residues in the CDR3. V trimming: 5 bases; J trimming: 3 bases; junction bases outside the gene matches: 8. Looked up from germline, CDR1 is SGHVS and CDR2 is FQNEAQ. CDR3 DNA: TGTGCCAGCAGCACTGGACTAGCGGCCGGAACAGATACGCAGTATTTT. Translating gives CASSTGLAAGTDTQYF.

This chain uses TRBV5-1 with TRBJ2-5; 14 positions agree with TRBD2. The CDR3 has 17 residues. Germline V gene sequence: CDR1 SGHRS, CDR2 YFSETQ. With 4 bases clipped from V and 3 bases from J, the junction kept 8 bases outside the gene matches. The CDR3 sequence is CASSKDSTSGGEETQYF. CDR3 DNA: TGCGCCAGCAGCAAAGACTCGACTAGCGGGGGGGAAGAGACCCAGTACTTC. Looking up the rest from reference TRBV5-1 and TRBJ2-5 gives the full variable domain: KAGVTQTPRYLIKTRGQQVTLSCSPISGHRSVSWYQQTPGQGLQFLFEYFSETQRNKGNFPGRFSGRQFSNSRSEMNVSTLELGDSALYLCASSKDSTSGGEETQYFGPGTRLLVL.

The V call is TRBV7-6, the J call TRBJ1-1, with a weak D call TRBD1 (6 bases). Germline V gene sequence: CDR1 SGHVS, CDR2 FNYEAQ. Trimming stripped 5 bases from V and 6 bases from J, with 16 bases between. CDR3 length equals 14 residues. As DNA, the CDR3 is TGTGCCAGCAGCCCCTCCGCTCAGGGGTCTGAAGCTTTCTTT. Its protein product is CASSPSAQGSEAFF.

The rearrangement links TRBV27 to TRBJ2-7; D might be TRBD2 (6 bases). CDR1 MNHEY and CDR2 SMNVEV come from the germline V gene (reference sequence). V gave up 3 bases and J gave up 6 bases, with 21 bases separating them. The CDR3 runs 16 residues. CDR3 sequence reads: CASSLGRDLLKLEQYF. The CDR3 DNA reads as TGTGCCAGCAGTTTGGGTAGGGACTTGCTCAAACTCGAGCAGTACTTC.

CDR3 residues: CASIPENTGELFF. The CDR3 DNA sequence: TGTGCCAGCATTCCAGAGAACACCGGGGAGCTGTTTTTT. The V and J genes are TRBV2 and TRBJ2-2; D gene unclear. V lost 7 bases, J lost 1 base, and 7 bases lay in between. The CDR3 spans 13 residues. Germline V gene data show CDR1 as SNHLY and CDR2 as FYNNEI.

This clone turned up a few times. The chain carries TRBV19 and TRBJ2-7; weak D call: TRBD2 (5 bases). This CDR3 is 13 amino acids long. Germline assignment: CDR1 LNHDA and CDR2 SQIVND (reference sequence). The V gene lost 3 bases and the J gene lost 6 bases, with 12 bases spanning the gap. The CDR3, as DNA: TGTGCCAGTAGTATCGGGATCAAGGGCGAGCAGTACTTC. This codes for CASSIGIKGEQYF.

The chain combines TRBV27 with TRBJ2-2, with TRBD1 identical over 10 bases. Unmatched junction bases numbered 12, after V lost 2 bases and J lost 6 bases. Per the germline V gene, CDR1 is MNHEY and CDR2 is SMNVEV (reference sequence). The CDR3 is made up of 18 amino acids. Here the CDR3 DNA reads TGTGCCAGCAGTTTACTTTCGGGACAGGGGTTTAGTCCCGGGGAGCTGTTTTTT. Protein: CASSLLSGQGFSPGELFF.

The V call is TRBV6-5, the J call TRBJ2-5; D possibly corresponds to TRBD1 (6 bases). Germline CDR1 and CDR2: MNHEY and SVGAGI. The CDR3 consists of 14 residues. V was cut by 5 bases and J by 0 bases, with 10 bases left in between. The CDR3 is CASSNQGYQETQYF. CDR3 nucleotide sequence: TGTGCCAGCAGTAATCAGGGGTACCAAGAGACCCAGTACTTC.

The chain has TRBV28 and TRBJ2-1; 11 positions match TRBD2. CDR3 length: 17 amino acids. Germline V gives CDR1 MDHEN, CDR2 SYDVKM. V lost 3 bases, J lost 3 bases, and 7 bases stayed unmatched. The CDR3 DNA follows: TGTGCCAGCAGTTTCCCCTCTAGCGGGAGGATCTACAATGAGCAGTTCTTC. Protein: CASSFPSSGRIYNEQFF.

This clone was counted once. The chain couples TRBV7-2 to TRBJ2-5, with a weak D call TRBD2 (6 bases). The germline V gene encodes CDR1 SGHTA and CDR2 FQGNSA. V lost 0 bases and J lost 0, with 14 bases in between. The CDR3 is 17 residues long. The CDR3 bases are TGTGCCAGCAGCTTAGCCCTGAGAGGCGGGGACCAAGAGACCCAGTACTTC. Its translation is CASSLALRGGDQETQYF.

This clone was seen only once. V usage is TRBV5-5 and J usage is TRBJ1-5, with D possibly being TRBD1 (5 bases). The CDR3 loop spans 16 amino acids. V shed 2 bases and J shed 0 bases, with 12 bases lying between them. Germline V gene sequence: CDR1 SGHKS, CDR2 YYEKEE (reference sequence). CDR3 in DNA: TGTGCCAGCAGCTTTTCTGGAGGGGATAGCAATCAGCCCCAGCATTTT. Its translation is CASSFSGGDSNQPQHF.

This rearrangement joins TRBV28 to TRBJ2-5; 10 bases align to TRBD2. CDR3 length: 17 residues. The V gene end was trimmed by 4 bases and the J gene end by 3 bases; junction bases not matched to a gene: 11. Germline CDR1 and CDR2: MDHEN and SYDVKM. The chain's CDR3 is CASSSPRGLARKETQYF. The CDR3 region has the DNA TGTGCCAGCAGTTCCCCCCGGGGACTAGCGAGAAAAGAGACCCAGTACTTC.